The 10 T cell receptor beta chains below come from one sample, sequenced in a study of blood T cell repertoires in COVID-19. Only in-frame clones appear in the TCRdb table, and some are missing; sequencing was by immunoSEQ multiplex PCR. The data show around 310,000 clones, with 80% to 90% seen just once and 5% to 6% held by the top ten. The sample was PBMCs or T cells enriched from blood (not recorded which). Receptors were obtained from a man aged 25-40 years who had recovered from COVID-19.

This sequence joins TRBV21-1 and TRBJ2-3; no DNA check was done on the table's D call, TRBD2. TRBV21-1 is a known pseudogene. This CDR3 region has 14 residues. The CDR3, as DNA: TGTGCCAGCAGCAAGAGTCGGGGTAAGCCTACGCAGTATTTT. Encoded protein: CASSKSRGKPTQYF.

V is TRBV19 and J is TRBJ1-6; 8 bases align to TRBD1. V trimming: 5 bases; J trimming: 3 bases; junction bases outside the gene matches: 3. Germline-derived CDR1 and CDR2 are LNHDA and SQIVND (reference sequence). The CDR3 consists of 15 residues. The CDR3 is CASSFTGGYNSPLHF. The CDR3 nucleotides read TGTGCCAGTAGTTTCACAGGGGGCTATAATTCACCCCTCCACTTT. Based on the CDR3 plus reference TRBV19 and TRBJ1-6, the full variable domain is DGGITQSPKYLFRKEGQNVTLSCEQNLNHDAMYWYRQDPGQGLRLIYYSQIVNDFQKGDIAEGYSVSREKKESFPLTVTSAQKNPTAFYLCASSFTGGYNSPLHFGNGTRLTVT.

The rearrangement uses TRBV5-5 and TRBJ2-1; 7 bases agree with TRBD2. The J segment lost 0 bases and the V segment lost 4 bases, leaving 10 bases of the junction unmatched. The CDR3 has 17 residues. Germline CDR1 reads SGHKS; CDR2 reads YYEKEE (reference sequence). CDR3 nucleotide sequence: TGTGCCAGCAGCCCAGTTCTGCTAGCGGTCTCCTACAATGAGCAGTTCTTC. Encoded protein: CASSPVLLAVSYNEQFF.

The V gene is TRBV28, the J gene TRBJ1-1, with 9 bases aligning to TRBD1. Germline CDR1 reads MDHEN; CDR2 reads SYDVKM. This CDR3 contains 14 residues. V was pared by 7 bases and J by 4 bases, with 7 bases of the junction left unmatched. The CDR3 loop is CASTPTGGVTEAFF. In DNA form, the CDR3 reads TGTGCCAGCACCCCGACAGGGGGGGTCACTGAAGCTTTCTTT. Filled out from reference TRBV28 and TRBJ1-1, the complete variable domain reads DVKVTQSSRYLVKRTGEKVFLECVQDMDHENMFWYRQDPGLGLRLIYFSYDVKMKEKGDIPEGYSVSREKKERFSLILESASTNQTSMYLCASTPTGGVTEAFFGQGTRLTVV.

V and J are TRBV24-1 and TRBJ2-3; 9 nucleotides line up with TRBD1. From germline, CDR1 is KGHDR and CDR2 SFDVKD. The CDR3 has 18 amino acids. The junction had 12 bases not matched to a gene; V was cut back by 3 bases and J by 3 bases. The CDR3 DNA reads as TGTGCCACCAGTGATAGGGGAACAGGGGGCGGCGGAACAGATACGCAGTATTTT. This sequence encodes CATSDRGTGGGGTDTQYF.

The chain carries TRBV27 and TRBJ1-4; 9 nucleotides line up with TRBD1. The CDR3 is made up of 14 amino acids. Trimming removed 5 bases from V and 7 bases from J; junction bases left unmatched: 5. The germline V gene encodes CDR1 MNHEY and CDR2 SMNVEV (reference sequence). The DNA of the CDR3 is TGTGCCAGCAGTACGACAGGGGGGGGTGAAAAACTGTTTTTT. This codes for CASSTTGGGEKLFF.

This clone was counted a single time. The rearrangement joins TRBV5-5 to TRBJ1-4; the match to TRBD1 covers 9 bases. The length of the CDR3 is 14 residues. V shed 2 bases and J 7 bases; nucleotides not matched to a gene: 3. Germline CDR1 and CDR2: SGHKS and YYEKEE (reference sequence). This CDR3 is CASSFDRGTEKLFF. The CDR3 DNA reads TGTGCCAGCAGCTTCGACAGGGGGACTGAAAAACTGTTTTTT.

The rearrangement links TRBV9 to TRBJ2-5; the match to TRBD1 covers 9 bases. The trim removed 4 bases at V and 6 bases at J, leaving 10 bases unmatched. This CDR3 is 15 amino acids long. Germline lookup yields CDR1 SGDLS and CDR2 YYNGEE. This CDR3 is CASSPQGAGEKTQYF. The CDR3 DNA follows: TGTGCCAGCAGCCCACAGGGGGCCGGGGAAAAGACCCAGTACTTC.

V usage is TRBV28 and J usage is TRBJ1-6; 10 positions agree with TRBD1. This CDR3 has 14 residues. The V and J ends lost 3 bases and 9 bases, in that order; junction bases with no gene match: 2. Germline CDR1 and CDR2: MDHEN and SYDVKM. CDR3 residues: CASSLGTGVSPLHF. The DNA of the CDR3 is TGTGCCAGCAGTTTGGGGACAGGGGTTTCACCCCTCCACTTT.

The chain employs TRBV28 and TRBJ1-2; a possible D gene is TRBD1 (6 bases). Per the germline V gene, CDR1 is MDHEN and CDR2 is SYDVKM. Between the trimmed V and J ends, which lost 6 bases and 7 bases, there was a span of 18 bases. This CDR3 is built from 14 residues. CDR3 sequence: CASSPIYRDLGYTF. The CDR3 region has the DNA TGTGCCAGCAGCCCTATTTACAGGGACCTTGGCTACACCTTC.